A single sample gave rise to the 18 T cell receptor beta chains below, sequenced in a study of shared clonotypes between healthy human individuals. Sequencing was performed with immunoSEQ multiplex PCR; in TCRdb, only in-frame clones are kept and a portion is missing. This table holds over 2 million clones, about 95% found once. Terminally differentiated effector memory CD45RA+ cells were left out of the naive CD8 fraction, which was CD45RO-negative and positively selected for CCR7. The sample was naive CD8+ T cells sorted from blood. The receptors shown here come from a man aged 18-30 years in good health.

The rearrangement links TRBV11-2 to TRBJ2-3; D is ambiguous. This CDR3 region has 13 residues. Between the trimmed V and J ends, which lost 4 bases and 6 bases, there was a span of 11 bases. Germline assignment: CDR1 SGHAT and CDR2 FQNNGV. CDR3: CASSSELWDTQYF. CDR3 in DNA: TGTGCCAGCAGCTCCGAATTATGGGATACGCAGTATTTT.

The rearrangement links TRBV11-2 to TRBJ2-7, with D possibly matching TRBD2 (5 bases). Looked up from germline, CDR1 is SGHAT and CDR2 is FQNNGV. The length of the CDR3 is 16 residues. V lost 0 bases to trimming and J lost 3 bases, with 15 bases between them. The CDR3 sequence is CASSLDEGLAVYEQYF. CDR3 DNA: TGTGCCAGCAGCTTAGATGAAGGTCTAGCAGTCTACGAGCAGTACTTC.

The V gene is TRBV28, the J gene TRBJ1-5, with D maybe TRBD1 (5 bases). The V gene lost 4 bases and the J gene lost 4 bases, with 20 bases spanning the gap. The CDR3 has 17 amino acids. Per the germline V gene, CDR1 is MDHEN and CDR2 is SYDVKM. The CDR3 DNA is TGTGCCAGCAGTTCCCACGGGGCAGGCTTCGGGAATCAGCCCCAGCATTTT. Residues: CASSSHGAGFGNQPQHF.

The chain joins TRBV27 to TRBJ1-5; D possibly corresponds to TRBD1 (6 bases). This CDR3 is 14 amino acids long. Trimming took off 3 bases at V and 6 bases at J, with 12 bases between the two ends. Germline CDR1 is MNHEY and CDR2 is SMNVEV (reference sequence). The CDR3 DNA is TGTGCCAGCAGTTTGGCAGGGGTTGGTCAGCCCCAGCATTTT. It yields the protein CASSLAGVGQPQHF.

This chain joins TRBV27 and TRBJ1-6, with TRBD1 matching 7 bases. Germline CDR1 is MNHEY and CDR2 is SMNVEV (reference sequence). This CDR3 region has 16 residues. V dropped 6 bases and J dropped 0; count of bases not matched to a gene: 5. CDR3 amino acids: CASRPGQSSYNSPLHF. The CDR3 nucleotides read TGTGCCAGCAGGCCGGGACAGAGCTCCTATAATTCACCCCTCCACTTT.

The chain is built from TRBV29-1 and TRBJ1-1, with a weak D call TRBD1 (5 bases). The V end was cut by 4 bases, the J end by 3 bases, with 12 bases between. Germline V gene lookup returns CDR1 SQVTM and CDR2 ANQGSEA. The CDR3 runs 13 residues. DNA for the CDR3: TGCAGCGTTGCCGGGACGCTACACACTGAAGCTTTCTTT. Translated: CSVAGTLHTEAFF.

This clone appeared many times. Other nucleotide sequences in the sample specify the same CDR3. The CDR3 DNA sequence: TGTGCCTGGAGTGTGGGCACTGAAGCTTTCTTT. It encodes CAWSVGTEAFF. This sequence joins TRBV30 and TRBJ1-1; D is uncertain. Germline V gene data show CDR1 as GTSNPN and CDR2 as SVGIG (reference sequence). V lost 0 bases, J lost 4 bases, and 3 bases lay in between. This CDR3 is 11 amino acids long.

The table lists this clone with a count of one. The chain recombines TRBV4-1 with TRBJ2-1; D is possibly TRBD2 (5 bases). Trimming stripped 0 bases from V and 5 bases from J, with 20 bases between. Germline assignment: CDR1 MGHRA and CDR2 YSYEKL. CDR3 size: 18 residues. The CDR3 DNA follows: TGCGCCAGCAGCCAAGACGTAGCGCAGACGTCAGGAAACAATGAGCAGTTCTTC. This encodes CASSQDVAQTSGNNEQFF.

This rearrangement joins TRBV7-9 to TRBJ2-7, with 10 bases identical to TRBD2. The CDR3 runs to 16 residues. CDR1 and CDR2 (germline): SEHNR, FQNEAQ (reference sequence). V lost 0 bases, J lost 5 bases, and 7 bases stayed unmatched. The CDR3 bases are TGTGCCAGCAGCTTAGCGTGGGCTAGCGGGAGTAACGAGCAGTACTTC. It is translated as CASSLAWASGSNEQYF.

The V gene is TRBV27, the J gene TRBJ2-3, with a tentative D call TRBD1 (6 bases). CDR1 is MNHEY and CDR2 is SMNVEV in the germline V gene (reference sequence). This CDR3 contains 16 residues. V dropped 3 bases and J dropped 5 bases, with 18 bases sitting between them. CDR3 nucleotides: TGTGCCAGCAGTTTGGACCGCCAAGGGGGTATAGATACGCAGTATTTT. This translates into CASSLDRQGGIDTQYF.

The CDR3 sequence is CASSVEGNYGYTF. DNA for the CDR3: TGTGCCAGCAGCGTCGAGGGAAACTATGGCTACACCTTC. This chain uses TRBV6-6 with TRBJ1-2, with D uncertain. Trimming stripped 6 bases from V and 2 bases from J, with 10 bases between. Germline lookup yields CDR1 MNHNY and CDR2 SVGAGI (reference sequence). CDR3 length equals 13 residues.

The rearrangement uses TRBV7-9 and TRBJ2-6; the D gene is possibly TRBD1 (6 bases). V was cut by 6 bases and J by 0 bases, with 12 bases left in between. The CDR3 extends over 16 amino acids. CDR1 and CDR2 from the germline V gene are SEHNR and FQNEAQ (reference sequence). The CDR3 DNA reads as TGTGCCAGCAGTACTAACAGGGACTCTGGGGCCAACGTCCTGACTTTC. Protein: CASSTNRDSGANVLTF.

The rearrangement joins TRBV7-9 to TRBJ2-5; TRBD2 aligns across 14 bases. Germline V gene data show CDR1 as SEHNR and CDR2 as FQNEAQ (reference sequence). The CDR3 runs 17 residues. The ends lost 4 bases at V and 0 bases at J; junction bases unmatched: 4. The CDR3 region is CASSSPGLAGDQETQYF. The CDR3 DNA follows: TGTGCCAGCAGCTCTCCGGGACTAGCGGGGGACCAAGAGACCCAGTACTTC.

About this clone itself: This sample also contains other DNA sequences that code for the same CDR3. The chain combines TRBV7-9 with TRBJ2-7; 8 bases match TRBD2. V shed 6 bases and J 4 bases; nucleotides not matched to a gene: 11. Per germline, CDR1 SEHNR and CDR2 FQNEAQ (reference sequence). This CDR3 is built from 15 residues. DNA of the CDR3: TGTGCCAGCAGTCCTCGACTAGCGCAGACTTACGAGCAGTACTTC. Translated: CASSPRLAQTYEQYF.

The chain uses TRBV6-5 and TRBJ2-1; TRBD2 matches 7 bases. The germline V gene has CDR1 MNHEY and CDR2 SVGAGI. V trimming: 4 bases; J trimming: 7 bases; junction bases outside the gene matches: 7. CDR3 size: 14 residues. Written as DNA, the CDR3 is TGTGCCAGCAGTTCGGAGGGGCGGGGGAATGAGCAGTTCTTC. Translated, it gives CASSSEGRGNEQFF.

This chain joins TRBV27 and TRBJ2-5; 8 positions agree with TRBD2. Germline CDR1 and CDR2: MNHEY and SMNVEV (reference sequence). Germline trimming cut 3 bases from V and 3 bases from J; bases unmatched to any gene: 3. The CDR3 has 14 residues. CDR3 DNA sequence: TGTGCCAGCAGTTTGAGCGGGAGTGAAGAGACCCAGTACTTC. Amino acids: CASSLSGSEETQYF.

J is TRBJ2-1 and V is TRBV6-6, with TRBD2 identical over 10 bases. CDR3 length equals 16 residues. Germline V lookup: CDR1 MNHNY, CDR2 SVGAGI (reference sequence). The junction had 10 bases not matched to a gene; V was cut back by 7 bases and J by 4 bases. The CDR3 sequence is CASTDGSSGRYNEQFF. The CDR3 nucleotides are TGTGCCAGCACCGACGGTAGTAGCGGGAGGTACAATGAGCAGTTCTTC.

The chain is built from TRBV10-1 and TRBJ2-1, with 16 bases fitting TRBD2. V was pared by 5 bases and J by 4 bases, with 5 bases of the junction left unmatched. The CDR3 has 17 amino acids. CDR1 is WNHNN and CDR2 is SYGVQD in the germline V gene (reference sequence). CDR3 loop: CASSPGLAGGLYNEQFF. CDR3 sequence (DNA): TGCGCCAGCAGTCCGGGACTAGCGGGAGGGCTTTACAATGAGCAGTTCTTC.